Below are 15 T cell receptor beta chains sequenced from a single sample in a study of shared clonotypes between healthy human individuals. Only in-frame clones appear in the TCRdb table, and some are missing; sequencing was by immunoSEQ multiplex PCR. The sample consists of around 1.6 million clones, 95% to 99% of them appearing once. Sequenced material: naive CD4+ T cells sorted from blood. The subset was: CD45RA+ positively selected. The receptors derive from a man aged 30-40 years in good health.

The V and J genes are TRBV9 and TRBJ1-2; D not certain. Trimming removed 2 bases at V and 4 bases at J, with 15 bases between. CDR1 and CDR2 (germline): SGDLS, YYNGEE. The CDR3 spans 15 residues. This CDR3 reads CASSVSETLLYGYTF. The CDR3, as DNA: TGTGCCAGCAGCGTTTCAGAGACACTCCTCTATGGCTACACCTTC. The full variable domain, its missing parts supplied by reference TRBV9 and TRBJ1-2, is DSGVTQTPKHLITATGQRVTLRCSPRSGDLSVYWYQQSLDQGLQFLIQYYNGEERAKGNILERFSAQQFPDLHSELNLSSLELGDSALYFCASSVSETLLYGYTFGSGTRLTVV.

The CDR3 DNA follows: TGTGCCAGCAGGCAAGACAGCCGATACAATGAGCAGTTCTTC. Translated: CASRQDSRYNEQFF. The genes are TRBV6-6 and TRBJ2-1, with TRBD1 as a possible D gene (5 bases). The CDR3 totals 14 residues. CDR1 MNHNY and CDR2 SVGAGI come from the germline V gene (reference sequence). With 6 bases removed from V and 4 bases from J, the gap between germline ends came to 13 bases.

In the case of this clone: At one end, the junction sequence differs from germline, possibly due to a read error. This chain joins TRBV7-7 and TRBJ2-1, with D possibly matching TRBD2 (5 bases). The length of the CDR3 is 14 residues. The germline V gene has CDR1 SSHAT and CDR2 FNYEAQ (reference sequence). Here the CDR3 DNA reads TGTGCTAGCAGCTTTCGCTACGGGGACAATGAGCAGTTCTTC. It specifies CASSFRYGDNEQFF.

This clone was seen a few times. The CDR3 spells CASQTAPAQRTGELFF. The CDR3 nucleotides read TGCGCCAGCCAAACTGCCCCCGCCCAGCGCACCGGGGAGCTGTTTTTT. The rearrangement links TRBV5-1 to TRBJ2-2; D call uncertain. Germline CDR1 SGHRS, CDR2 YFSETQ. CDR3 length: 16 residues. The V end lost 7 bases, the J end lost 4 bases, and 20 bases lay between the germline ends.

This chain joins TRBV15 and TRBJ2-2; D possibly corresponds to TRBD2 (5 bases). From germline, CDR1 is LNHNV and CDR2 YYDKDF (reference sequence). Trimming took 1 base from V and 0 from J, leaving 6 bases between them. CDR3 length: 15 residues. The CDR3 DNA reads TGTGCCACCAGCAGAGGCGGGCCGAACACCGGGGAGCTGTTTTTT. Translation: CATSRGGPNTGELFF. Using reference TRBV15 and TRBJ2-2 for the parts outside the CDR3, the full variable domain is DAMVIQNPRYQVTQFGKPVTLSCSQTLNHNVMYWYQQKSSQAPKLLFHYYDKDFNNEADTPDNFQSRRPNTSFCFLDIRSPGLGDTAMYLCATSRGGPNTGELFFGEGSRLTVL.

CDR3 coding DNA: TGTGCCAGCAGCTTCCAACGTGGACTAGCGGGAGCCGAGCAGTACTTC. Protein product: CASSFQRGLAGAEQYF. V usage is TRBV7-2 and J usage is TRBJ2-7; 13 nucleotides align to TRBD2. Per germline, CDR1 SGHTA and CDR2 FQGNSA. V was pared by 3 bases and J by 6 bases, with 8 bases of the junction left unmatched. The CDR3 contains 16 residues.

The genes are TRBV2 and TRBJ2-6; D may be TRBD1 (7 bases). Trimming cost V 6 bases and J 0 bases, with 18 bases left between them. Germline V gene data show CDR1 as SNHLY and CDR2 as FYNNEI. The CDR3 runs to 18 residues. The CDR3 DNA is TGTGCCAGCAGGACTAGTCGGGACAGACTCTCTGGGGCCAACGTCCTGACTTTC. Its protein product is CASRTSRDRLSGANVLTF.

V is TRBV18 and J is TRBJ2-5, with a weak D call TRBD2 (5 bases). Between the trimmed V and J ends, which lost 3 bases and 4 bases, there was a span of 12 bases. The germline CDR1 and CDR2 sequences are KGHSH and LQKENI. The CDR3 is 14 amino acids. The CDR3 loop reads CASSPYSGGETQYF. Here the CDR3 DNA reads TGTGCCAGCTCACCGTACAGCGGAGGAGAGACCCAGTACTTC.

The CDR3 loop is CASSNSSGANVLTF. Written as DNA, the CDR3 is TGCGCCAGCTCTAACAGCTCTGGGGCCAACGTCCTGACTTTC. The genes are TRBV5-1 and TRBJ2-6, with no clear D. The V end lost 7 bases, the J end lost 0 bases, and 8 bases lay between the germline ends. This CDR3 contains 14 residues. Per the germline V gene, CDR1 is SGHRS and CDR2 is YFSETQ.

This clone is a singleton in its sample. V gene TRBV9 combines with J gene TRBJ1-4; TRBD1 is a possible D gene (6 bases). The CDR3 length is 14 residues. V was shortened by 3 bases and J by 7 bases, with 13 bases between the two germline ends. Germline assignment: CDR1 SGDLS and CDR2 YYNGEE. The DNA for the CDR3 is TGTGCCAGCAGCGGGCCCTTCAGGGGTGAAAAACTGTTTTTT. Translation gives CASSGPFRGEKLFF.

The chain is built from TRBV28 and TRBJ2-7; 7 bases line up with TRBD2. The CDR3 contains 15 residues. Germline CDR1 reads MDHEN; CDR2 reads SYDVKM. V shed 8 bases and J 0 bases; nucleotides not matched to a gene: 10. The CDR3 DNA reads TGTGCCAGCCATCCCGGGGGGATAAGCTCCTACGAGCAGTACTTC. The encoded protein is CASHPGGISSYEQYF.

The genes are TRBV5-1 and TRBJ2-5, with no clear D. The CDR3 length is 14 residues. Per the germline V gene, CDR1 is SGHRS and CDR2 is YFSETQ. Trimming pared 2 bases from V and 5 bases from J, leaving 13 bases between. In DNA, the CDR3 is TGCGCCAGCAGCTTACAAAGCACCAGCGAGACCCAGTACTTC. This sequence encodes CASSLQSTSETQYF.

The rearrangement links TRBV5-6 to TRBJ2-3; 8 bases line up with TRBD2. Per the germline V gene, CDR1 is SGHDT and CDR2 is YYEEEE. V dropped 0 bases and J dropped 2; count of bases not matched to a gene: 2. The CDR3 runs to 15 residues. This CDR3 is CASSLAGGATDTQYF. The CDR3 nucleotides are TGTGCCAGCAGCTTGGCGGGAGGGGCCACAGATACGCAGTATTTT.

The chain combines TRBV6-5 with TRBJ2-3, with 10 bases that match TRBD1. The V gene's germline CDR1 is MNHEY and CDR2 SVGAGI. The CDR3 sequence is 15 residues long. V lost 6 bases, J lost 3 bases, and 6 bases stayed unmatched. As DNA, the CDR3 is TGTGCCAGCAGATACGACAGGGGGCGGACAGATACGCAGTATTTT. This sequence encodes CASRYDRGRTDTQYF.

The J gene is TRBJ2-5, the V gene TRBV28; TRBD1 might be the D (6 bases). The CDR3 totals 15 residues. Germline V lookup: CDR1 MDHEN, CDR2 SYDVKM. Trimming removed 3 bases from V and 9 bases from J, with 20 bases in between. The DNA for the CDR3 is TGTGCCAGCAGTTTTTCGGCCGGCTCAGGGGTGGCCCAGTACTTC. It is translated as CASSFSAGSGVAQYF.